This TCR beta chain was profiled in a study of cytomegalovirus exposure and HLA in healthy donors. The wider study: The same platform used for the approximately 670 first-cohort repertoires was also used for the 120 validation repertoires, as a later analysis reported. Study results and limitations: Cytomegalovirus-associated status was assigned to approximately 160 TCR beta chains.

The donors formed part of the roughly 120-subject validation cohort, distinct from the approximately 640-subject first cohort. A note on this clone: Its target is not known.

CDR3 length equals 17 residues. Germline-derived CDR1 and CDR2 are SGDLS and YYNGEE. The J segment lost 2 bases and the V segment lost 4 bases, leaving 9 bases of the junction unmatched. TCRdb's copy holds only in-frame clones and misses some; the assay was immunoSEQ multiplex PCR. The table has 45,000 to 70,000 clones, 90% seen once. This TCR was recovered from a man in his late teens or twenties in good health and CMV-seronegative. The chain is built from TRBV9 and TRBJ2-2, with TRBD2 identical over 9 bases. Material: PBMCs. As DNA, the CDR3 is TGTGCCAGCAGCCACATGGGAGCGGGAGGCAACACCGGGGAGCTGTTTTTT. Protein product: CASSHMGAGGNTGELFF. The full variable domain, in which reference TRBV9 and TRBJ2-2 provide the parts outside the CDR3, is DSGVTQTPKHLITATGQRVTLRCSPRSGDLSVYWYQQSLDQGLQFLIQYYNGEERAKGNILERFSAQQFPDLHSELNLSSLELGDSALYFCASSHMGAGGNTGELFFGEGSRLTVL.